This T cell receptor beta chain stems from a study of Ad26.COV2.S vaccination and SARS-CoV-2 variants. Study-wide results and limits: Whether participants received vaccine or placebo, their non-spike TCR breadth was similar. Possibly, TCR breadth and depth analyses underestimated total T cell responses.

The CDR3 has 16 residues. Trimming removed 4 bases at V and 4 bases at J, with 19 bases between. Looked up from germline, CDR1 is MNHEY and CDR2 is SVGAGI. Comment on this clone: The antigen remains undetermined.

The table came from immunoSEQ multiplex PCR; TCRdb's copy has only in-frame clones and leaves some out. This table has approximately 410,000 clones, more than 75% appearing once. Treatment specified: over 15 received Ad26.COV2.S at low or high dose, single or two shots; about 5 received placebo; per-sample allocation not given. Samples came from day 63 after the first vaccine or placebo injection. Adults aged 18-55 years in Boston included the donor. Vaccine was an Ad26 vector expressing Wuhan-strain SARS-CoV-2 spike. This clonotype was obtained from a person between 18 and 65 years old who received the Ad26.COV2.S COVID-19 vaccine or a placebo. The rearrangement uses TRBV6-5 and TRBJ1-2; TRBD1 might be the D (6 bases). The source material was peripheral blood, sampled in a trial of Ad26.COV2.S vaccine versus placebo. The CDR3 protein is CASSFVTGNPGYGYTF. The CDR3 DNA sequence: TGTGCCAGCAGTTTTGTGACAGGAAACCCTGGCTATGGCTACACCTTC.